These 3 T cell receptor beta chains were sequenced from one sample in a study of cytomegalovirus exposure and HLA in healthy donors. The PCR ran on 60 Vbeta and 13 Jbeta primers. Libraries were prepared by immunoSEQ multiplex PCR; TCRdb keeps only in-frame clonotypes and omits some of them. Its table lists some 180,000 clones. Sequencing used PBMCs. Receptors originate from a man aged 25 to 45 in good health and CMV-seronegative.

The chain couples TRBV6-6 to TRBJ1-2; perhaps TRBD1 as D (5 bases). The CDR3 contains 13 residues. Trimming left V 5 bases short and J 4 bases short, with 11 bases between. Germline assignment: CDR1 MNHNY and CDR2 SVGAGI (reference sequence). CDR3 sequence: CASSQDSFYGYTF. The DNA for the CDR3 is TGTGCCAGCAGTCAAGACAGTTTCTATGGCTACACCTTC.

The rearrangement links TRBV28 to TRBJ1-1, with 11 bases fitting TRBD1. CDR3 length equals 17 residues. Germline V CDR1 and CDR2: MDHEN, SYDVKM. Losses at the gene ends were 2 bases for V and 1 base for J; bases not matched to a gene: 6. The DNA for the CDR3 is TGTGCCAGCAGTTTAAGGTGGGACAGGGGGACGAACACTGAAGCTTTCTTT. This sequence encodes CASSLRWDRGTNTEAFF.

The J gene is TRBJ2-7, the V gene TRBV18, with TRBD1 identical over 10 bases. The germline gives CDR1 KGHSH, CDR2 LQKENI. Trimming cost V 3 bases and J 3 bases; bases outside gene matches: 5. The CDR3 has 15 amino acids. The CDR3 bases are TGTGCCAGCTCACCTGGGACAGGGGCACGCTACGAGCAGTACTTC. It encodes CASSPGTGARYEQYF.